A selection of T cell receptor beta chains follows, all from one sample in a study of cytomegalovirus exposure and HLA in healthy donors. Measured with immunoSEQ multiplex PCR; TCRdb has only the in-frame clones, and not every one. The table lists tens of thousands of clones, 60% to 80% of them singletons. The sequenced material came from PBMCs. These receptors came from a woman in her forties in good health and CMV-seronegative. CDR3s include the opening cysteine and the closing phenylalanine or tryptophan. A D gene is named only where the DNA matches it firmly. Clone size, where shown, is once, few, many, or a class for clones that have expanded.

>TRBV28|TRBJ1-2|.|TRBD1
CASTTGVVYGYTF
TGTGCCAGCACCACAGGGGTTGTATATGGCTACACCTTC
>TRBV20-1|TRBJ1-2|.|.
CSARGYYGYTF
TGCAGTGCCCGGGGGTACTATGGCTACACCTTC
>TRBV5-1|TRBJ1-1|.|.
CASSWTSLGGEAFF
TGCGCCAGCAGCTGGACTTCTTTAGGGGGTGAAGCTTTCTTT
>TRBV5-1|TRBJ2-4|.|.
CASSPNQGQNIQYF
TGCGCCAGCAGTCCTAATCAGGGGCAAAACATTCAGTACTTC
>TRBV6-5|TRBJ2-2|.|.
CASSPGHLSGELFF
TGTGCCAGCAGTCCGGGACATCTTTCCGGGGAGCTGTTTTTT
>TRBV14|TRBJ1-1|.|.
CASASVAEAFF
TGTGCCAGCGCTAGTGTCGCTGAAGCTTTCTTT
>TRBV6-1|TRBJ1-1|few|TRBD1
CASSEFLGQGKVLDTEAFF
TGTGCCAGCAGTGAATTCTTGGGACAGGGCAAGGTATTAGACACTGAAGCTTTCTTT
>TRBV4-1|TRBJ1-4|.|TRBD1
CASSPDRDPNEKLFF
TGCGCCAGCAGCCCCGACAGGGACCCTAATGAAAAACTGTTTTTT
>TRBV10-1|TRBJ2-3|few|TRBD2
CASSELAGEGTDTQYF
TGCGCCAGCAGTGAGCTAGCGGGAGAGGGGACAGATACGCAGTATTTT
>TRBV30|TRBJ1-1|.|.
CAWGQEGLPGLEAFF
TGTGCCTGGGGCCAAGAGGGCCTCCCCGGGTTAGAAGCTTTCTTT
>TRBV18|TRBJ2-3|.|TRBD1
CASSPGQDDTQYF
TGTGCCAGCTCTCCCGGACAGGATGATACGCAGTATTTT
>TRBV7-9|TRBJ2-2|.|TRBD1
CASSFGQGDTGELFF
TGTGCCAGCAGCTTCGGCCAGGGGGACACCGGGGAGCTGTTTTTT
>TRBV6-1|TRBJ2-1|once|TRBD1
CASRRTGGPYNEQFF
TGTGCCAGCAGACGGACAGGGGGGCCCTACAATGAGCAGTTCTTC
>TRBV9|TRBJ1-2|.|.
CASSETGQLLYGYTF
TGTGCCAGCAGCGAAACAGGACAGCTGCTCTATGGCTACACCTTC
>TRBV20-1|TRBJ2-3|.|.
CSANLEDTQYF
TGCAGTGCCAACTTGGAGGATACGCAGTATTTT
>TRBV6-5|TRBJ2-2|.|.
CASRPPGNTGELFF
TGTGCCAGCAGACCACCAGGGAACACCGGGGAGCTGTTTTTT
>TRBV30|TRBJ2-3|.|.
CAWTGATKSTDTQYF
TGTGCCTGGACCGGAGCGACGAAAAGCACAGATACGCAGTATTTT
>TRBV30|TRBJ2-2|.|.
CAWTDRTSSGELFF
TGTGCCTGGACTGACAGGACCAGCTCCGGGGAGCTGTTTTTT
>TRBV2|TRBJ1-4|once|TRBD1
CASRGGTGVNEKLFF
TGTGCCAGCAGAGGAGGGACAGGGGTTAATGAAAAACTGTTTTTT
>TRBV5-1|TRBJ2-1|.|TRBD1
CASSSTGTEASEQFF
TGCGCCAGCAGCTCAACCGGGACAGAAGCAAGTGAGCAGTTCTTC
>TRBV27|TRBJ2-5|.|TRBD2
CASSGPGRATQYF
TGTGCCAGCAGTGGTCCAGGGAGGGCGACCCAGTACTTC
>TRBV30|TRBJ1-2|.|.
CAWRGGGGYYGYTF
TGTGCCTGGAGGGGCGGGGGGGGATACTATGGCTACACCTTC
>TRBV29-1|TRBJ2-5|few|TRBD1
CSVGGQGGETQYF
TGCAGCGTGGGGGGACAGGGCGGGGAGACCCAGTACTTC
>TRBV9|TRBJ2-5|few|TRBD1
CASSAPPGQGAETQYF
TGTGCCAGCAGCGCTCCTCCGGGACAGGGGGCAGAGACCCAGTACTTC
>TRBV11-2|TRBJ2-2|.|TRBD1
CASSLGRDRGLTGELFF
TGTGCCAGCAGCTTAGGCCGGGACAGGGGGCTCACCGGGGAGCTGTTTTTT
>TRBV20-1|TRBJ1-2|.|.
CSARDPKIYTF
TGCAGTGCTAGAGACCCTAAAATCTACACCTTC
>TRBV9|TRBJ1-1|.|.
CASTLIAENTEAFF
TGTGCCAGCACCCTGATAGCCGAAAACACTGAAGCTTTCTTT
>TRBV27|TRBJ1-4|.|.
CASSSLKWTANEKLFF
TGTGCCAGCAGCTCCCTTAAGTGGACAGCTAATGAAAAACTGTTTTTT
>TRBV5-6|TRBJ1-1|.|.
CASSWTANTEAFF
TGTGCCAGCAGCTGGACAGCGAACACTGAAGCTTTCTTT
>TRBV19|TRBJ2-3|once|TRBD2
CASSRAGALIDTQYF
TGTGCCAGTAGTCGAGCGGGGGCCCTGATAGATACGCAGTATTTT
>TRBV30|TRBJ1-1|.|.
CAWELGGHPEAFF
TGTGCCTGGGAGCTTGGGGGACACCCTGAAGCTTTCTTT
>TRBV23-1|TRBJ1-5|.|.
CASSHEIQPQHF
TGCGCCAGCAGTCATGAGATCCAGCCCCAGCATTTT
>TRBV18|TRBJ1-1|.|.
CASSTGARALGRWAFF
TGTGCCAGCTCAACCGGTGCCCGGGCTTTGGGGAGATGGGCTTTCTTT
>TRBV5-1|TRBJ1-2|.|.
CATYHPDYGYTF
TGCGCCACCTACCATCCCGACTATGGCTACACCTTC
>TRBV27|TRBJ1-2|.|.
CASERGSNYGYTF
TGTGCCAGCGAAAGAGGGTCTAACTATGGCTACACCTTC
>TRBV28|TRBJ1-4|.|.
CASFRAPWEKLFF
TGTGCCAGCTTCAGGGCTCCTTGGGAAAAACTGTTTTTT
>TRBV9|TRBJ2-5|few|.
CASSVGAGYQETQYF
TGTGCCAGCAGCGTAGGTGCAGGCTACCAAGAGACCCAGTACTTC
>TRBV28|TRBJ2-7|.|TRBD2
CASRAGVDYEQYF
TGTGCCAGTCGAGCGGGGGTGGATTACGAGCAGTACTTC
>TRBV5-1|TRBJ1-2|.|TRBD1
CASSSGTGEVGYTF
TGCGCCAGCAGTTCCGGGACAGGGGAGGTTGGCTACACCTTC
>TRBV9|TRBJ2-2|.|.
CASSVGLRAGDTGELFF
TGTGCCAGCAGCGTAGGCTTGCGCGCAGGGGACACCGGGGAGCTGTTTTTT
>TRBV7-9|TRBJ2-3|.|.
CASSFRTPSTDTQYF
TGTGCCAGCAGCTTTAGGACACCTAGCACAGATACGCAGTATTTT
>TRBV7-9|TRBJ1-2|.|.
CASRAVERATF
TGTGCCAGCAGGGCGGTGGAGAGGGCAACCTTC